This is a list of T cell receptor beta chains from one sample in a study of blood T cell repertoires in COVID-19. Method: immunoSEQ multiplex PCR; TCRdb's copy keeps in-frame clones and lacks some. The data contain 50,000 or so clones, around three quarters of them singletons. The specimen sequenced was peripheral blood. These receptors were obtained from an older man with acute or convalescent COVID-19. CDR3s include the opening cysteine and the closing phenylalanine or tryptophan. The order of the fields is CDR3 DNA, CDR3 protein, J gene, V gene, D gene, clone size. D genes are given only for firm matches. Some rows mark clone size as missing; the rest say once, few, many or name a class of expanded clone.

cdr3_nt: TGTGCCAGCAGGGGGACTAGTCCAAATGAGCAGTTCTTC; cdr3_aa: CASRGTSPNEQFF; j_call: TRBJ2-1; v_call: TRBV5-4; d_call: TRBD2; clone_size: .
cdr3_nt: TGTGCCAGCAGTAAACAATACTCTGGAAACACCATATATTTT; cdr3_aa: CASSKQYSGNTIYF; j_call: TRBJ1-3; v_call: TRBV27; d_call: .; clone_size: .
cdr3_nt: TGCAGCGTTGAATTTGGTAGCTATGGCGGGGAGCTGTTTTTT; cdr3_aa: CSVEFGSYGGELFF; j_call: TRBJ2-2; v_call: TRBV29-1; d_call: .; clone_size: .
cdr3_nt: TGTGCCAGCAGCCGAGGGAGAGGGTTTGAGGGCACCGGGGAGCTGTTTTTT; cdr3_aa: CASSRGRGFEGTGELFF; j_call: TRBJ2-2; v_call: TRBV5-4; d_call: .; clone_size: .
cdr3_nt: TGTGCCAGCAGCTTAGCAGGGGCATATCTATTCAATGAGCAGTTCTTC; cdr3_aa: CASSLAGAYLFNEQFF; j_call: TRBJ2-1; v_call: TRBV7-9; d_call: .; clone_size: once
cdr3_nt: TGTGCCAGCAGCCTCAGACGGGTCGGGGCCAACGTCCTGACTTTC; cdr3_aa: CASSLRRVGANVLTF; j_call: TRBJ2-6; v_call: TRBV7-2; d_call: .; clone_size: .
cdr3_nt: TGTGCCAGCAGCCAAGTCGCCGGACTAACAGATACGCAGTATTTT; cdr3_aa: CASSQVAGLTDTQYF; j_call: TRBJ2-3; v_call: TRBV4-2; d_call: .; clone_size: once
cdr3_nt: TGCGCCAGCAGCTTGAATGGTGACCAGGGGGCAGGGGAGCAGTACTTC; cdr3_aa: CASSLNGDQGAGEQYF; j_call: TRBJ2-7; v_call: TRBV5-1; d_call: TRBD1; clone_size: .
cdr3_nt: TGCAGCGTGAGAGCCTCAGGGGTTAATTCACCCCTCCACTTT; cdr3_aa: CSVRASGVNSPLHF; j_call: TRBJ1-6; v_call: TRBV29-1; d_call: .; clone_size: .
cdr3_nt: TGCGCCAGCAGCCAACTTAGTGTAAGCTCCTACAATGAGCAGTTCTTC; cdr3_aa: CASSQLSVSSYNEQFF; j_call: TRBJ2-1; v_call: TRBV4-1; d_call: .; clone_size: .
cdr3_nt: TGCGCCAGCAGCTTGACTAGCGGGAGCACCGGGGAGCTGTTTTTT; cdr3_aa: CASSLTSGSTGELFF; j_call: TRBJ2-2; v_call: TRBV5-1; d_call: TRBD2; clone_size: .
cdr3_nt: TGTGCCAGCAGTCGCCCGACAGGGGCCCAGCCCCAGCATTTT; cdr3_aa: CASSRPTGAQPQHF; j_call: TRBJ1-5; v_call: TRBV28; d_call: TRBD1; clone_size: .
cdr3_nt: TGTGCCAGCAGCTTAACCACCGGGGGGAATGAGCAGTTCTTC; cdr3_aa: CASSLTTGGNEQFF; j_call: TRBJ2-1; v_call: TRBV7-3; d_call: TRBD2; clone_size: .
cdr3_nt: TGTGCCAGCAGCTACCAGACAGGGTCCCCTGGAAACACCATATATTTT; cdr3_aa: CASSYQTGSPGNTIYF; j_call: TRBJ1-3; v_call: TRBV11-3; d_call: TRBD1; clone_size: .
cdr3_nt: TGTGCCAGCAGCACCGGACTTTCCCCGGATACGCAGTATTTT; cdr3_aa: CASSTGLSPDTQYF; j_call: TRBJ2-3; v_call: TRBV9; d_call: .; clone_size: .
cdr3_nt: TGCGCCAGCAGCCCCGCAACTAGCACAGATACGCAGTATTTT; cdr3_aa: CASSPATSTDTQYF; j_call: TRBJ2-3; v_call: TRBV5-1; d_call: .; clone_size: .
cdr3_nt: TGTGCCAGCAGCCAAGGACAGGGAGGGCCCGGGGAGCTGTTTTTT; cdr3_aa: CASSQGQGGPGELFF; j_call: TRBJ2-2; v_call: TRBV7-6; d_call: .; clone_size: few
cdr3_nt: TGCGCCAGCAGCCCGACTAGCGGGGGGCCGAACACCGGGGAGCTGTTTTTT; cdr3_aa: CASSPTSGGPNTGELFF; j_call: TRBJ2-2; v_call: TRBV4-1; d_call: TRBD2; clone_size: .
cdr3_nt: TGTGCCAGCAGCCCCCCGACTAGCGGTTACACCGGGGAGCTGTTTTTT; cdr3_aa: CASSPPTSGYTGELFF; j_call: TRBJ2-2; v_call: TRBV7-8; d_call: TRBD2; clone_size: once
cdr3_nt: TGTGCCAGCAGCGCCCGTGGGGCTAATCAGCCCCAGCATTTT; cdr3_aa: CASSARGANQPQHF; j_call: TRBJ1-5; v_call: TRBV7-8; d_call: .; clone_size: few
cdr3_nt: TGTGCCACCCTGAAGGTGGGCAGGGGGGACTACGAGCAGTACTTC; cdr3_aa: CATLKVGRGDYEQYF; j_call: TRBJ2-7; v_call: TRBV24-1; d_call: .; clone_size: .
cdr3_nt: TGTGCCAGCAGCGTAGCCACAGGGGGCCAAGAGACCCAGTACTTC; cdr3_aa: CASSVATGGQETQYF; j_call: TRBJ2-5; v_call: TRBV9; d_call: TRBD1; clone_size: .